This T cell receptor beta chain appears in the sequencing data of a study of blood T cell repertoires in COVID-19 (dated by TCRdb to the early 2020s). Notes on the research overall: Samples from collaborators originated in the United States, Italy and Spain and spanned both the acute and convalescent phases of COVID-19. The prospective study material was composed of cDNA or gDNA derived from T cells, B-cell-depleted T cells, or PBMCs. Subjects who had been exposed to COVID-19, were actively infected with it, or had recovered from it provided the deeply sampled blood TCRbeta repertoires that made up the dataset. A freely available public database, intended as a resource for researchers studying the immune response to SARS-CoV-2, is where the repertoires were released. Samples were obtained from the ongoing ImmuneRACE study (first 160 participants) and from some 1,300 subjects provided by 6 global collaborators. Nearly every sample came with metadata listing a de-identified subject ID, COVID-19 status, age in years and sex. HLA class I and class II types, where available, came from metadata supplied by the sample provider rather than from assay-based typing.

The immunoSEQ Assay, a bias-controlled multiplex PCR, was used to amplify TCRbeta CDR3 regions from genomic DNA. On the study's bioinformatics: Nucleated cell counts per sample were estimated from amplification of reference gene primers within the assay. To quantify the absolute abundance of each unique TCRbeta CDR3 rearrangement, sequence reads were collapsed and filtered. For each sample, productive Simpson clonality was calculated as the square root of Simpson's diversity index over productive rearrangements. TCRdb stores this immuneACCESS table with in-frame sequences only. Part of the clones is absent; in the studies checked, under half of the shortfall reflects unresolved V genes, and no reason is known for the rest. V, J and clone size are those of that table, while D and trimming were read from the DNA. The sample contains fewer than 300,000 clones, about 73% of them found a single time. About 3.5% of the sample goes to the ten largest clones.

Collaborating institutions collected whole blood in K2EDTA tubes following their own protocols. For TCRbeta analysis, collaborators shipped samples as frozen whole blood, isolated PBMCs, or DNA extracted from either of those sample types. Points on this clone: This clone's antigen is unknown. Base-call qualities are not available, and no considerably larger clone is one nucleotide away.

Paper-wide results and their limitations: How much clinical and demographic metadata was included differed by source and by participant, and the metadata was provided uncurated.

Relative to germline, V is 5 bases shorter and J is 6 bases shorter, with 11 bases between their ends. As encoded in the germline V gene, CDR1 is SGHVS while CDR2 is FQNEAQ. Spanning cysteine to phenylalanine, the CDR3 consists of 13 amino acids. Left in the record is the CDR3 DNA by itself, 39 bases read in frame from the first base. Recombination joined TRBV7-8 with TRBJ2-1, with the D gene not confidently named. The TCR originated in a woman at least 80 years old with acute or convalescent COVID-19. The specimen sequenced was peripheral blood. The CDR3 reads CASSRDLLNEQFF. The sequenced DNA is TGTGCCAGCAGCCGCGACTTACTCAATGAGCAGTTCTTC.